The 10 T cell receptor beta chains in this list originate from one sample, sequenced in a study of shared clonotypes between healthy human individuals. Naive CD8 populations comprised CD45RO-negative cells positively selected for CCR7, excluding terminally differentiated effector memory CD45RA+ cells. Measured with immunoSEQ multiplex PCR; TCRdb has only the in-frame clones, and not every one. The sample holds about 2.1 million clones, about 92% seen once. Specimen: naive CD8+ T cells from PBMCs. The receptors shown here come from a young man in good health. Some clones in this sample may be carry-over from other donors' samples.

The chain employs TRBV27 and TRBJ1-2, with TRBD1 as a possible D gene (5 bases). CDR1 and CDR2 (germline): MNHEY, SMNVEV (reference sequence). The V end lost 6 bases, the J end lost 0 bases, and 11 bases lay between the germline ends. The CDR3 covers 14 residues. The CDR3 sequence is CASSDGTSNYGYTF. The DNA of the CDR3 is TGTGCCAGCAGCGATGGGACCTCTAACTATGGCTACACCTTC.

J is TRBJ1-5 and V is TRBV19; D call uncertain. This CDR3 contains 18 residues. The V end lost 3 bases, the J end lost 7 bases, and 25 bases lay between the germline ends. Germline assignment: CDR1 LNHDA and CDR2 SQIVND (reference sequence). Here the CDR3 DNA reads TGTGCCAGTAGTATTTTACCGGATATACAACGCGAAAAGCAGCCCCAGCATTTT. Protein product: CASSILPDIQREKQPQHF.

As regards this clone: The sample contains more than one DNA sequence encoding this CDR3. This sequence joins TRBV5-6 and TRBJ1-5; D gene ambiguous. The CDR3 has 13 amino acids. Trimming cost V 0 bases and J 3 bases, with 4 bases left between them. The germline V gene has CDR1 SGHDT and CDR2 YYEEEE. CDR3 in DNA: TGTGCCAGCAGCTTGGGTTCCAATCAGCCCCAGCATTTT. Encoded protein: CASSLGSNQPQHF.

The chain couples TRBV28 to TRBJ2-1, with 7 nucleotides matching TRBD2. With V trimmed by 3 bases and J by 9 bases, 8 bases remained unmatched. The germline CDR1 and CDR2 sequences are MDHEN and SYDVKM. The CDR3 spans 14 residues. The CDR3 DNA follows: TGTGCCAGCAGTTTTAAAAGCGGGACTCGTGAGCAGTTCTTC. Residues: CASSFKSGTREQFF.

The rearrangement joins TRBV11-1 to TRBJ2-7, with TRBD2 matching over 7 bases. V gave up 2 bases and J gave up 2 bases; unmatched junction bases: 3. Germline lookup yields CDR1 SGHAT and CDR2 FQDESV (reference sequence). CDR3 length: 14 residues. The CDR3 DNA sequence: TGTGCCAGCAGCTTACCTAGCGGAACCTACGAGCAGTACTTC. It encodes CASSLPSGTYEQYF.

CDR3 nucleotides: TGTGCCAGCAGTTTATTGGGGGATTTCCGGATGAACACTGAAGCTTTCTTT. Translated: CASSLLGDFRMNTEAFF. The chain combines TRBV28 with TRBJ1-1, with a possible D match to TRBD1 (5 bases). The length of the CDR3 is 17 residues. The V gene's germline CDR1 is MDHEN and CDR2 SYDVKM. V was clipped by 1 base and J by 0 bases, with 15 bases between them.

About this clone: The sample contains more than one DNA sequence encoding this CDR3. The rearrangement uses TRBV9 and TRBJ2-5, with D tentatively TRBD2 (6 bases). In germline, CDR1 is SGDLS, CDR2 YYNGEE. The CDR3 has 14 residues. V lost 0 bases to trimming and J lost 5 bases, with 11 bases between them. The CDR3 DNA reads TGTGCCAGCAGCGTAGATTCGGGGAGGGAGACCCAGTACTTC. It translates to CASSVDSGRETQYF. The entire variable domain, with the rest obtained from reference TRBV9 and TRBJ2-5, is as follows: DSGVTQTPKHLITATGQRVTLRCSPRSGDLSVYWYQQSLDQGLQFLIQYYNGEERAKGNILERFSAQQFPDLHSELNLSSLELGDSALYFCASSVDSGRETQYFGPGTRLLVL.

This sequence joins TRBV29-1 and TRBJ2-7; D might be TRBD1 (6 bases). Germline V gene lookup returns CDR1 SQVTM and CDR2 ANQGSEA. CDR3 length equals 13 residues. V shed 6 bases and J shed 4 bases, with 16 bases lying between them. The CDR3 sequence: CSVGTPVLYEQYF. The CDR3 DNA is TGCAGCGTCGGGACACCAGTTCTATACGAGCAGTACTTC.

This rearrangement joins TRBV28 to TRBJ1-2, with D perhaps matching TRBD1 (5 bases). This CDR3 region has 16 residues. Germline lookup yields CDR1 MDHEN and CDR2 SYDVKM. The V end lost 2 bases, the J end lost 5 bases, and 18 bases lay between the germline ends. This CDR3 is CASSLGPGTANYGYTF. The DNA of the CDR3 is TGTGCCAGCAGTTTAGGGCCCGGGACGGCAAATTATGGCTACACCTTC.

V gene TRBV28 combines with J gene TRBJ2-3, with D possibly matching TRBD1 (6 bases). Germline V gene data show CDR1 as MDHEN and CDR2 as SYDVKM. Trimming shortened V by 7 bases and J by 0 bases, and 14 bases separated the two germline ends. The CDR3 has 15 residues. The CDR3 spells CASIYDRTSTDTQYF. CDR3 nucleotide sequence: TGTGCCAGCATTTACGACAGGACTAGCACAGATACGCAGTATTTT.